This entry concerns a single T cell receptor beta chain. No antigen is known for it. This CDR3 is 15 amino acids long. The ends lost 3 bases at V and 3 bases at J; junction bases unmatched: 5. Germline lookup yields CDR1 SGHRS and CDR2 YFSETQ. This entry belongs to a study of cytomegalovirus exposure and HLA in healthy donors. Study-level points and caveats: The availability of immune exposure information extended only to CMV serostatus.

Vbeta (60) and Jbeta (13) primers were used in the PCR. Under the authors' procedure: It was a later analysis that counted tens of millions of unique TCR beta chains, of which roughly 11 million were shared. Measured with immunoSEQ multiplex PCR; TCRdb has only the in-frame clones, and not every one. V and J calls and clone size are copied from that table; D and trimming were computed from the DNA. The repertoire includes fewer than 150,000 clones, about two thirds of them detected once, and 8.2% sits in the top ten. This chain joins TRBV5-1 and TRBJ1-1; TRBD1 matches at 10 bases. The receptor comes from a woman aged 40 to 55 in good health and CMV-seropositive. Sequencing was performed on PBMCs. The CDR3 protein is CASSSMGTGDTEAFF. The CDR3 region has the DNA TGCGCCAGCAGCTCGATGGGGACAGGGGACACTGAAGCTTTCTTT.